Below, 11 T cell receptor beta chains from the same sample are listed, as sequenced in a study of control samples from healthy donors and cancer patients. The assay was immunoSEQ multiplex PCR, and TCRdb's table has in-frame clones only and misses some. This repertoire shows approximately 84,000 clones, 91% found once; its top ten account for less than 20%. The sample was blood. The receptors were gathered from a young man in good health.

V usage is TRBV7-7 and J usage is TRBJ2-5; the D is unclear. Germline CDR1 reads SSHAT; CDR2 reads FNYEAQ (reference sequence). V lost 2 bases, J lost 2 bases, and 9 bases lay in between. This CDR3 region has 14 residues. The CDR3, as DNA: TGTGCCAGCAGCTTACTGGCAGGACAAGAGACCCAGTACTTC. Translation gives CASSLLAGQETQYF.

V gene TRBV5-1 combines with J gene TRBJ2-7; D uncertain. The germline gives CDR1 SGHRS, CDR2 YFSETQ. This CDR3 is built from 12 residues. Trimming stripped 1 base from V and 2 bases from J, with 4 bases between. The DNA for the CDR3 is TGCGCCAGCAGCTTGTACGCCTACGAGCAGTACTTC. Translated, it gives CASSLYAYEQYF.

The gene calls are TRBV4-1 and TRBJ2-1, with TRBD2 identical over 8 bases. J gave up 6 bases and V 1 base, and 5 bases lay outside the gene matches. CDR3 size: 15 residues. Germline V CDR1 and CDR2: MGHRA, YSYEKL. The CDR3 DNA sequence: TGCGCCAGCAGCCAAGCGACTAGCGCTGCCAATGAGCAGTTCTTC. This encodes CASSQATSAANEQFF.

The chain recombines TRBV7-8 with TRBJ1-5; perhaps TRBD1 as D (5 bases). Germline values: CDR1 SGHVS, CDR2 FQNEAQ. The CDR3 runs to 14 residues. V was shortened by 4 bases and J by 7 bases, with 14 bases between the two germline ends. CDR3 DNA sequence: TGTGCCAGCAGCTCCTGGGGAGGGGACCAGCCCCAGCATTTT. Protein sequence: CASSSWGGDQPQHF.

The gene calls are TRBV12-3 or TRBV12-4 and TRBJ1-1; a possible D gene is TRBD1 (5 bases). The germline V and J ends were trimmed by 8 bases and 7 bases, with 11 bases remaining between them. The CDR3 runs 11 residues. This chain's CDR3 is CASWRGSEAFF. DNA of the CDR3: TGTGCCAGCTGGAGGGGAAGTGAAGCTTTCTTT.

The CDR3 sequence is CASSPKFGVGDGYTF. The DNA for the CDR3 is TGTGCCAGCAGCCCGAAGTTCGGGGTTGGGGATGGCTACACCTTC. The V call is TRBV7-9, the J call TRBJ1-2; D not resolved. Trimming pared 5 bases from V and 6 bases from J, leaving 19 bases between. CDR1 and CDR2 from the germline V gene are SEHNR and FQNEAQ (reference sequence). The CDR3 has 15 residues.

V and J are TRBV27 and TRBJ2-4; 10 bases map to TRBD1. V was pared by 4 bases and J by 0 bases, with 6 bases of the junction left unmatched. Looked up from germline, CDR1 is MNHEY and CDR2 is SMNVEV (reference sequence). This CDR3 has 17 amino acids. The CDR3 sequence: CASSSRDRGLAKNIQYF. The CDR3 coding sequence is TGTGCCAGCAGTTCCCGGGACAGGGGCCTAGCCAAAAACATTCAGTACTTC.

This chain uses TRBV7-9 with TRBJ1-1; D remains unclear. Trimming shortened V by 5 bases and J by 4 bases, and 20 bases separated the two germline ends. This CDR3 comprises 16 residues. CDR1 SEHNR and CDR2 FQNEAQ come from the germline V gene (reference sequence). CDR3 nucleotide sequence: TGTGCCAGCAGCCCCGCCGGGTCTCTGTTAGGCACTGAAGCTTTCTTT. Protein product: CASSPAGSLLGTEAFF.

The CDR3 sequence is CAWNRYSNQPQHF. CDR3 DNA: TGTGCCTGGAACAGATATAGCAATCAGCCCCAGCATTTT. The chain uses TRBV30 and TRBJ1-5; D gene ambiguous. Looked up from germline, CDR1 is GTSNPN and CDR2 is SVGIG (reference sequence). The CDR3 extends over 13 amino acids. The V end was cut by 4 bases, the J end by 0 bases, with 7 bases between. The full variable domain, completed using reference TRBV30 and TRBJ1-5, is SQTIHQWPATLVQPVGSPLSLECTVEGTSNPNLYWYRQAAGRGLQLLFYSVGIGQISSEVPQNLSASRPQDRQFILSSKKLLLSDSGFYLCAWNRYSNQPQHFGDGTRLSIL.

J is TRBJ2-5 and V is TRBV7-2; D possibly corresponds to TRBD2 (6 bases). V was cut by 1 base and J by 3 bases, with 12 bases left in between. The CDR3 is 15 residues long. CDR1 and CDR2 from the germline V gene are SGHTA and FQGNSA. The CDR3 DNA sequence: TGTGCCAGCAGCTTAGGGGGTAGGAGGGAAGAGACCCAGTACTTC. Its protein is CASSLGGRREETQYF.

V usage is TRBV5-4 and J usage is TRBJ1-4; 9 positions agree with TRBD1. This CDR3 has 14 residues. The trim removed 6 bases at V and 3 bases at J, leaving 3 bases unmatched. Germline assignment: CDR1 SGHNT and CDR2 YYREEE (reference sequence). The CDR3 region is CASMRQGANEKLFF. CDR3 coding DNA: TGTGCCAGCATGCGACAGGGGGCTAATGAAAAACTGTTTTTT.